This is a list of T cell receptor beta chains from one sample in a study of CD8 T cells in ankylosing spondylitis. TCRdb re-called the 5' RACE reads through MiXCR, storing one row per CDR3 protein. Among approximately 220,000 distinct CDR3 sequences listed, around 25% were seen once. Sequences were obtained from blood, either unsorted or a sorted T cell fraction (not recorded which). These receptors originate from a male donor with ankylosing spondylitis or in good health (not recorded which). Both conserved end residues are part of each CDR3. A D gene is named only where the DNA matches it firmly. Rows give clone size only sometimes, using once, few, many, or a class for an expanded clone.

TGTGCCATCAGTGAGTCGACGGGAATCCAAGAGACCCAGTACTTC | CAISESTGIQETQYF | TRBJ2-5 | . | TRBV10-3 | many
TGCGCCAGCAGCCAAGAAGTGGGTGGGACAGGGAATCAGCCCCAGCATTTT | CASSQEVGGTGNQPQHF | TRBJ1-5 | TRBD1 | TRBV4-1 | many
TGCAGTGCTAGAGGTGCAGGGATGAACACCGGGGAGCTGTTTTTT | CSARGAGMNTGELFF | TRBJ2-2 | . | TRBV20-1 | many
TGCAGTGCTAACCGAGGGGAGGGAGGGGAGACCCAGTACTTC | CSANRGEGGETQYF | TRBJ2-5 | TRBD2 | TRBV20-1 | .
TGCAGTGCTCCTCCCAGGGGGCCGGGCACTGAAGCTTTCTTT | CSAPPRGPGTEAFF | TRBJ1-1 | TRBD1 | TRBV20-1 | .
TGCAGTGCTAGAGTTCTAGCGGGAGCCCCCTGGAGCTCCTACAATGAGCAGTTCTTC | CSARVLAGAPWSSYNEQFF | TRBJ2-1 | TRBD2 | TRBV20-1 | many
TGCAGCGTTGCCTGGGGTGCTTACAATGAGCAGTTCTTC | CSVAWGAYNEQFF | TRBJ2-1 | . | TRBV29-1 | many
TGCAGTGTTAAACAGGGGGCGGGGAACACTGAAGCTTTCTTT | CSVKQGAGNTEAFF | TRBJ1-1 | TRBD1 | TRBV20-1 | .
TGCGCCAGCAGCGCCGGGACAGGGGGTGCAGATACGCAGTATTTT | CASSAGTGGADTQYF | TRBJ2-3 | TRBD1 | TRBV5-1 | few
TGTGCCAGCAGCTCGGACAGTGATCAGCCCCAGCATTTT | CASSSDSDQPQHF | TRBJ1-5 | . | TRBV5-6 | few
TGCAGTGCTAGGTCCCCACAGGGATTCACAGATACGCAGTATTTT | CSARSPQGFTDTQYF | TRBJ2-3 | . | TRBV20-1 | few
TGTGCCAGCAGCACGGCCGGGAAGAACACTGAAGCTTTCTTT | CASSTAGKNTEAFF | TRBJ1-1 | . | TRBV6-1 | many
TGTGCCAGCAGTTACTCGGGACTAGCGGGAGTCAATGAGCAGTTCTTC | CASSYSGLAGVNEQFF | TRBJ2-1 | TRBD2 | TRBV6-2/TRBV6-3 | many
TGTGCCAGCAGCGTTAGGCAGATGAACACCGGGGAGCTGTTTTTT | CASSVRQMNTGELFF | TRBJ2-2 | . | TRBV9 | .
TGTGCCATCAGTGAGTCGGAGCAGGGCTGGTATTTT | CAISESEQGWYF | TRBJ2-3 | . | TRBV10-3 | many
TGCAGCGCTGAGTCATCCGGGGGCCCCCAGCATTTT | CSAESSGGPQHF | TRBJ1-5 | . | TRBV29-1 | many
TGCAGCGTTTTCCCCCGGGACAGGCCCTTAGCGGTCTTC | CSVFPRDRPLAVF | TRBJ2-1 | TRBD1 | TRBV29-1 | few
TGTGCCAGCAGTTTCCGACAGGGGGAGGGCCGGGGGGGGACCCAGTACTTC | CASSFRQGEGRGGTQYF | TRBJ2-5 | . | TRBV12-3/TRBV12-4 | .
. | CSARDNEKTVFF | TRBJ1-4 | . | TRBV20-1 | many
TGCAGTGCTAGGGAGACAGCTTCCTACGAGCAGTACTTC | CSARETASYEQYF | TRBJ2-7 | . | TRBV20-1 | .
TGTGCCAGCACCGCTGACGGAGCGTCGGCTGAAGCTTTCTTT | CASTADGASAEAFF | TRBJ1-1 | . | TRBV12-3/TRBV12-4 | .
TGTGCCAGCAGCCAACCCGGGACAGGGGACTATGGCTACACCTTC | CASSQPGTGDYGYTF | TRBJ1-2 | TRBD1 | TRBV3-1 | many
TGCAGTGCTAGTCGGGAGCGGGAGCCTAAAGAGCAGTACTTC | CSASREREPKEQYF | TRBJ2-7 | TRBD2 | TRBV20-1 | .
TGTGCCAGCAGCTTAATCGAGAACACTGAAGCTTTCTTT | CASSLIENTEAFF | TRBJ1-1 | . | TRBV7-8 | .
TGCAGTGCTAAGGAGTCAGGGAGCGGGAGTTTCTACAATGAGCAGTTCTTC | CSAKESGSGSFYNEQFF | TRBJ2-1 | TRBD2 | TRBV20-1 | .
TGCGCCAGCAGTGAGTCTGGCGAGTTTAAAGAGACCCAGTACTTC | CASSESGEFKETQYF | TRBJ2-5 | . | TRBV10-1 | many
TGTGCCACCAGCAGCCCTCCTGACGAGCAGTTCTTC | CATSSPPDEQFF | TRBJ2-1 | . | TRBV15 | many
TGCGCCAGCAGCTTGGCCGGGAACAGGGGTCACGAGCAGTACTTC | CASSLAGNRGHEQYF | TRBJ2-7 | TRBD1 | TRBV5-1 | .
TGTGCCAGCAGCCTCGGGGGGCGCCGGGCAAGCAATCAGCCCCAGCATTTT | CASSLGGRRASNQPQHF | TRBJ1-5 | . | TRBV28 | many
TGTGCCAGCAGCTTAGGGGCAGGGGGCTACTACGAGCAGTACTTC | CASSLGAGGYYEQYF | TRBJ2-7 | TRBD1 | TRBV7-3 | .
TGCGCCAGCAGCCTCCTTGGGGGCGAGCAGTACTTC | CASSLLGGEQYF | TRBJ2-7 | . | TRBV4-1 | .
TGCAGTGCTAGACCCCCCGGGGCGGGAGCAGATACGCAGTATTTT | CSARPPGAGADTQYF | TRBJ2-3 | TRBD2 | TRBV20-1 | .
TGCGCCAGCAGCCAAGAATCAGGGCTAGCGGGACCGAACACCGGGGAGCTGTTTTTT | CASSQESGLAGPNTGELFF | TRBJ2-2 | TRBD2 | TRBV4-1 | many
TGCGCCAGCGGCCGCGGACTTGGCGAGCAGTACTTC | CASGRGLGEQYF | TRBJ2-7 | . | TRBV4-1 | .
TGTGCCAGCAGCGTAGGGAGCGGACACAGCACAGATACGCAGTATTTT | CASSVGSGHSTDTQYF | TRBJ2-3 | . | TRBV9 | .
TGTGCCAGCAGTTTTGGTCTCACTGAAGCTTTCTTT | CASSFGLTEAFF | TRBJ1-1 | . | TRBV12-3/TRBV12-4 | many
TGTGCCAGCAGTGATGGGGGGAGGACAGATACGCAGTATTTT | CASSDGGRTDTQYF | TRBJ2-3 | . | TRBV28 | many
TGCAGTGCTTTAAGGGGGCAGTTCAATCAGCCCCAGCATTTT | CSALRGQFNQPQHF | TRBJ1-5 | TRBD1 | TRBV20-1 | many
TGCAGTGCTACCTTCGGGGGGGGAAACAATGAGCAGTTCTTC | CSATFGGGNNEQFF | TRBJ2-1 | TRBD2 | TRBV20-1 | few
TGTGCCAGCAGTAAAGGGGACAGCTACTCGCACAATGAGCAGTTCTTC | CASSKGDSYSHNEQFF | TRBJ2-1 | TRBD1 | TRBV6-1 | many
TGTGCCAGCAGCGGGGACAGTCATCAGCCCCAGCATTTT | CASSGDSHQPQHF | TRBJ1-5 | TRBD1 | TRBV6-1 | many
TGTGCCATCAGCCCACCCACCATCGGAGGGGTGGGGGCCGGGGAGCTGTTTTTT | CAISPPTIGGVGAGELFF | TRBJ2-2 | . | TRBV2 | few
TGCAGCGTTGTTACAGCGGGATCTGCAGATACGCAGTATTTT | CSVVTAGSADTQYF | TRBJ2-3 | TRBD2 | TRBV29-1 | many
TGCGCCAGCAGCTTGGACAGTCCGAACACCGGGGAGCTGTTTTTT | CASSLDSPNTGELFF | TRBJ2-2 | . | TRBV5-1 | many